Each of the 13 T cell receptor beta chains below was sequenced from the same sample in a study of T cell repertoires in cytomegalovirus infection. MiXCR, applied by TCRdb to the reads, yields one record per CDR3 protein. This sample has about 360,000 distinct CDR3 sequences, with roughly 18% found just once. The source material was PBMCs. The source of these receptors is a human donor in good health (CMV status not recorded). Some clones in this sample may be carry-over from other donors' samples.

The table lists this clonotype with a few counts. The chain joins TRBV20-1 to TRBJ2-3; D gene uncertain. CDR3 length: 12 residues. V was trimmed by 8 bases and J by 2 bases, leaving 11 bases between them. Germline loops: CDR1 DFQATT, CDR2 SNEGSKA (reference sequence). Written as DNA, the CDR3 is TGCAGTCTATTACAAATCACAGATACGCAGTATTTT. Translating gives CSLLQITDTQYF.

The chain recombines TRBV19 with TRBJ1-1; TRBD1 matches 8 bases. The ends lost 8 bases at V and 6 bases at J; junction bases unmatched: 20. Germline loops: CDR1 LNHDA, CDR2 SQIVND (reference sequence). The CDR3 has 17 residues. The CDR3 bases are TGTGCCAGTGCCGAATCCGGACAGGGAGGGTCCCGGCCTGAAGCTTTCTTT. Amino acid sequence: CASAESGQGGSRPEAFF.

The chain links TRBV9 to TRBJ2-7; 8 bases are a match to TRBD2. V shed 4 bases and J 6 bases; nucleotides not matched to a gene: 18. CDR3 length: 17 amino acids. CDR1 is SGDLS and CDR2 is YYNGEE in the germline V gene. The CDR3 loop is CASSTRGATGLVSEQYF. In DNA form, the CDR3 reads TGTGCCAGCAGCACCCGGGGGGCCACGGGACTAGTCTCCGAGCAGTACTTC.

CDR3 DNA: TGTGCCAGCATGGAGCTTAGCGCGGTGGGGGGCTACACCTTC. This encodes CASMELSAVGGYTF. The rearrangement joins TRBV6-5 to TRBJ1-2; D is ambiguous. CDR1 is MNHEY, CDR2 SVGAGI, per germline. This CDR3 has 14 residues. Trimming removed 7 bases at V and 8 bases at J, with 20 bases between.

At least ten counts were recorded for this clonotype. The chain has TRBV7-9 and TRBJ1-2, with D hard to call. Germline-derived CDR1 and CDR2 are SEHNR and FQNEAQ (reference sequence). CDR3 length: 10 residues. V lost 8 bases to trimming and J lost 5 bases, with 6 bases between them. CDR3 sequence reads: CASGSYGYTF. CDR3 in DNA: TGTGCCAGCGGGAGTTATGGCTACACCTTC.

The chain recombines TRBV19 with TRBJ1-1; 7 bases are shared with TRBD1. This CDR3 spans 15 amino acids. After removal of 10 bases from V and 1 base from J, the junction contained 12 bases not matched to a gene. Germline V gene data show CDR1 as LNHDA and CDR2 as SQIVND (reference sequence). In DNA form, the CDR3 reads TGTGCCACCAAAAGGCAACAGGGGAGGAACACTGAAGCTTTCTTT. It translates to CATKRQQGRNTEAFF.

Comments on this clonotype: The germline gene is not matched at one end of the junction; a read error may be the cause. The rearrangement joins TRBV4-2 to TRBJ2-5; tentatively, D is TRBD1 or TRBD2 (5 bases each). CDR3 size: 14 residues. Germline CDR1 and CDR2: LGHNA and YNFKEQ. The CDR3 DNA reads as TGTGCCAGCAGCCAAGAGGGGGATGGGGAGAGCCAGTACTTC. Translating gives CASSQEGDGESQYF.

The CDR3 nucleotides read TGCAGCGTTGAAGGTTTAACAGGGGCCCACAATGAGCAGTTCTTC. Translation: CSVEGLTGAHNEQFF. The rearrangement links TRBV29-1 to TRBJ2-1; 7 nucleotides align to TRBD1. Trimming cost V 1 base and J 5 bases; bases outside gene matches: 8. Germline V gene data show CDR1 as SQVTM and CDR2 as ANQGSEA. CDR3 length equals 15 residues.

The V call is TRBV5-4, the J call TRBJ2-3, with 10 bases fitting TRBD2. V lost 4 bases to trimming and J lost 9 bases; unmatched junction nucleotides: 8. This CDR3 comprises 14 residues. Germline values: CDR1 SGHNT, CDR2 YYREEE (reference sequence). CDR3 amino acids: CASSLAGAGGTQYF. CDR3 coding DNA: TGTGCCAGCAGCCTAGCGGGGGCAGGGGGCACGCAGTATTTT.

The CDR3 reads CASSPQGLGEQYF. DNA of the CDR3: TGTGCCAGCTCACCGCAGGGACTGGGCGAGCAGTACTTC. The J gene is TRBJ2-7, the V gene TRBV18, with a tentative D call TRBD2 (6 bases). The CDR3 contains 13 residues. From germline, CDR1 is KGHSH and CDR2 LQKENI. The V end was cut by 3 bases, the J end by 6 bases, with 12 bases between.

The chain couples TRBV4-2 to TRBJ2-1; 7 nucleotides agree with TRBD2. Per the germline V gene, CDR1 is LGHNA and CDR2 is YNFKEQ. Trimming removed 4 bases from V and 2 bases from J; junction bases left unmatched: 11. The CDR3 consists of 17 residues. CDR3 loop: CASSRNRGDSAYNEQFF. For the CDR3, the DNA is TGTGCCAGCAGCCGGAACCGGGGGGATAGCGCCTACAATGAGCAGTTCTTC.

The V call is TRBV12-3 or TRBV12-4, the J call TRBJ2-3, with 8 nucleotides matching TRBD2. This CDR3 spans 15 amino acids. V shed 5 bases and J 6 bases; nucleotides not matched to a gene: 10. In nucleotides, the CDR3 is TGTGCCAGCAGTCGCAGCGGGAGTCGTGGTGATACGCAGTATTTT. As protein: CASSRSGSRGDTQYF.

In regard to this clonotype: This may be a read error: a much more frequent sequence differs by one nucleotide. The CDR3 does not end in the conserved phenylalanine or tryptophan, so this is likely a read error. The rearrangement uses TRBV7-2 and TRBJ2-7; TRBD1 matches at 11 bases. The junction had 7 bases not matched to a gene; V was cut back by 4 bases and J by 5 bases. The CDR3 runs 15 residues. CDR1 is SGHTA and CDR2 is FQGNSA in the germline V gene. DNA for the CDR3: TGTGCCAGCAGCTGGGCCGGGACAGGGGGAGACGAGCAGTACTCC. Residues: CASSWAGTGGDEQYS.